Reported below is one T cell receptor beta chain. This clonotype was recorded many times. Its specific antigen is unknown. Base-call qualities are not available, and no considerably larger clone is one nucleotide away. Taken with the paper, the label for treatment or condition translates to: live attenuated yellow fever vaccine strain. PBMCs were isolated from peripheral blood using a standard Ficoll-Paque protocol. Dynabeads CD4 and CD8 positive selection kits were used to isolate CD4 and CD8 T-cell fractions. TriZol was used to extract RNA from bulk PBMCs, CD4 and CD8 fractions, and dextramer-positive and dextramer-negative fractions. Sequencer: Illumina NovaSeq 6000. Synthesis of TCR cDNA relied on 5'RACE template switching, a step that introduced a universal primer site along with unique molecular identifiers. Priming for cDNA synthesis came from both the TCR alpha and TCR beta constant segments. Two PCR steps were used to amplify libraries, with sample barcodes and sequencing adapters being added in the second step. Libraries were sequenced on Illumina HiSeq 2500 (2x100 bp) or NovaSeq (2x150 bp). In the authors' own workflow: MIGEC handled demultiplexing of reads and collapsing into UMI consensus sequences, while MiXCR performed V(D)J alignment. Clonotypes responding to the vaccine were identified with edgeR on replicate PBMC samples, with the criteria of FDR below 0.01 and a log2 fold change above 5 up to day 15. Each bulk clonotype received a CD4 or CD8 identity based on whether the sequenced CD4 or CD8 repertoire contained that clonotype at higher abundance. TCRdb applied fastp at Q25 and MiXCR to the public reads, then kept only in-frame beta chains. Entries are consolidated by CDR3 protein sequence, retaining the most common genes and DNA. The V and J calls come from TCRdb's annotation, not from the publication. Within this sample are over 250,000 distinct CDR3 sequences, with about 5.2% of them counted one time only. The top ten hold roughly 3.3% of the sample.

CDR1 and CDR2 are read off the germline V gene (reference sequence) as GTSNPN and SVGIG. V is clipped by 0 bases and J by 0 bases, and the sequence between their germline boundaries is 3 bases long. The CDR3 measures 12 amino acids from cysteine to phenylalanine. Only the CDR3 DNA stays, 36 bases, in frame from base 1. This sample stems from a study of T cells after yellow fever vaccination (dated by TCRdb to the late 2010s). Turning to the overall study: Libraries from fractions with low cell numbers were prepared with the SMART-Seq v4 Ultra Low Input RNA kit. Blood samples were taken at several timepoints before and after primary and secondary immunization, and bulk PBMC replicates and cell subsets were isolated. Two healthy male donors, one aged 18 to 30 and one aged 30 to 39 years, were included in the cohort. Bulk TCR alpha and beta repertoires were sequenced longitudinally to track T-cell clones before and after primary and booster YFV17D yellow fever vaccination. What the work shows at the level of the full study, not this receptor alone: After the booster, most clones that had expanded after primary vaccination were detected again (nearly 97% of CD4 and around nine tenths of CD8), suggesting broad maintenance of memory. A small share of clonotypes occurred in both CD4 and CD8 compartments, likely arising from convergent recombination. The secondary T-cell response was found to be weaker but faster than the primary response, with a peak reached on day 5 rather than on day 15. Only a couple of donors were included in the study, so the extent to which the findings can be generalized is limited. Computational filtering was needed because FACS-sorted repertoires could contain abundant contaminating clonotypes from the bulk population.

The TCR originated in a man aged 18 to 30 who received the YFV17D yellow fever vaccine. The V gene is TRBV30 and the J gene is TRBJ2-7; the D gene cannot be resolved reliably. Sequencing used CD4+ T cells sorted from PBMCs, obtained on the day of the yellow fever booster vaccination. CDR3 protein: CAWSVSSYEQYF. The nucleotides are TGTGCCTGGAGTGTCAGCTCCTACGAGCAGTACTTC.